This T cell receptor (beta chain) was sequenced during a study of tissue T cells after allogeneic stem cell transplantation. This clone is large. Its antigen is unidentified. Gene names are mouse gene names. The CDR3 end lies 1 residue beyond the end of the read and is filled in from the germline J gene. Study results and limitations: Some tissue clones might be persisting host cells; their alloreactivity or antigen specificity was not determined. This small cohort was clinically heterogeneous, and sampling depth was a limitation. Anatomically similar tissues had similar TCR repertoires within each patient.

Sequenced by immunoSEQ multiplex PCR; TCRdb stores in-frame clones only, minus some. Of about 9,000 clones in the sample, about 44% were seen once. Trimming stripped 4 bases from V and 3 bases from J, with 12 bases between. The CDR3 length is 13 residues. Germline V gene sequence: CDR1 SGHSN, CDR2 HYEKVE. The time point: mouse harvest day 7 after allogeneic transplant. Each mouse received 10^7 T-cell-depleted marrow cells plus 10^6 splenic CD5+ T cells by tail vein. This TCR was recovered from a female BALB/c mouse given C57BL/6 T cells with graft-versus-host disease after an allogeneic hematopoietic cell transplant. V and J are TRBV12-1 and TRBJ2-7; D gene uncertain. Sequencing used gut tissue. The sequenced part of the CDR3 DNA is TGTGCCAGCTCACCCGGGAGTTTCTATGAACAGTAC. Translated: CASSPGSFYEQY. The entire CDR3 sequence reads CASSPGSFYEQYF.